A single T cell receptor (beta chain) is shown here with its context. This clone has only a few counts. Its recognized antigen is unknown. No much larger clone is present one base from it, and per-base qualities are unavailable. Other DNA sequences in the sample encode the same CDR3. The germline V gene sets CDR1 to SGHTA and CDR2 to FQGNSA. The CDR3 measures 14 amino acids from cysteine to phenylalanine. Kept here is only the CDR3 DNA, which spans 42 bases and is read in frame from base 1. The V end gives up 0 bases and the J end 6 bases, leaving 2 bases in the junction not matched to a gene. The sample belongs to a study of beta chain features in type 1 diabetes (dated by TCRdb to 2016 to 2019). A note on the overall study: Mean age, gender distribution, total cell number and subset yield did not differ between patients and healthy donors. Naive and central memory subsets were obtained from all 28 donors, but regulatory and stem cell-like memory subsets were isolated from only 8 patients and 8 healthy donors. A total of roughly 99,000,000 sorted cells were examined across all samples, and the number of cells per subset was strongly correlated with RNA yield. In the study, recently diagnosed type 1 diabetes patients and matched healthy donors were compared on the TCRB repertoires of their sorted circulating CD4+ T cell subsets.

The entire amount of isolated RNA was reverse transcribed using the High Capacity cDNA Reverse Transcription Kit, so the sequenced TCRB transcripts were expressed ones. Deep immunoSEQ sequencing was performed on naive, central memory and regulatory T cell samples, with an average of approximately 3.9 million total reads per sample. After sorted cells were lysed in RLT buffer, RNA was extracted with DNase-treated RNeasy Micro or Mini kits, with the choice depending on cell number. Each cell subset was processed on its own to prevent cross-contamination, while patient and healthy donor samples were processed together. The immunoSEQ multiplex PCR was used to amplify TCRB sequences from cDNA, yielding 87-bp fragments that span the CDR3 region. Sequencing of the amplicons was done on the Illumina HiSeq platform. Per the original workflow: Synthetic template baselines were used to correct PCR bias computationally, reads within Hamming distance 2 were collapsed together, and singletons that could not be merged were discarded. By aligning reads against IMGT, V, D and J genes, CDR3 length, and insertions or deletions at six rearrangement sites were assigned. Clonotype counts were normalized to sorted cell number within each subset before computing true diversity and Gini coefficients with the tcR R package. The overlap coefficient, calculated on TCRB nucleotide sequences, was used to measure repertoire sharing. As a proxy for the pre-selection repertoire, out-of-frame TCRB sequences from naive cells were analyzed. Sourced from immuneACCESS, this table was stored by TCRdb with only in-frame sequences that have V and J called. A share of the clones is absent; for the studies checked, an unresolved V gene accounts for under half, and the remainder has no known explanation. V and J calls and clone size are given by that table; D and trimming were obtained from the DNA. The sample profile shows about 900,000 clones; around a sixth of them were found once. Of the sample, 0.023% falls within the top ten clones.

Findings and caveats that apply to the study as a whole: A moderate but significant shortening of TCRB CDR3 length was observed in type 1 diabetes patients in all four CD4+ subsets. The naive, central memory and regulatory TCRB repertoires appeared to resemble one another more closely among patients than among healthy donors. Shorter templates might be favored by PCR, yet because patient and control samples were amplified and corrected together, any such skew would affect both groups equally. Because cDNA was sequenced instead of genomic DNA, highly expressing activated cells could be over-represented, though the groups showed no difference in activation or CD3 levels. Because the HLA sub-analyses included only small numbers of individuals, any influence of HLA type on TCRB rearrangement was left unresolved. At VDJ recombination sites, patients with type 1 diabetes made fewer insertions and deleted more nucleotides, a pattern implying thymic rearrangement abnormalities.

A single peripheral blood draw of around 120 mL on average was collected from each donor into heparinised tubes. A BD FACSAria II was used to sort naive, central memory, regulatory and stem cell-like memory CD4+ T cells with a panel that included CD45RO, CCR7, CD25, CD127, CD95 and CD27. Purity was above 95% for every sorted population. PBMCs were isolated right away by Lymphoprep density gradient centrifugation and were stained directly, without culture. So that batch effects would be minimized, each experiment stained and sorted samples in pairs, pairing one healthy donor with one patient. Sequencing was carried out using naive CD4+ T cells from blood. Sample cell subset or site, as interpreted from the label and publication: true naive CD4+ T cells. The TCR sequence derives from a woman younger than 30 in good health. The sequence links TRBV7-2 to TRBJ2-1, and TRBD2 matches 7 of the central bases. The CDR3 region has the sequence CASSLAGRGNEQFF. The DNA sequence follows: TGTGCCAGCAGCTTAGCGGGGAGGGGCAATGAGCAGTTCTTC.